One and the same sample provided the 18 T cell receptor beta chains below, sequenced in a study of blood T cell repertoires in COVID-19. The method was immunoSEQ multiplex PCR; TCRdb's version includes in-frame clones alone and lacks a portion of them. Of 80,000 or so clones in the sample, about 68% were seen once. Sequencing was performed on peripheral blood. These receptors all stem from a man aged 45-60 years with active or convalescent COVID-19.

The chain couples TRBV19 to TRBJ1-4; 7 bases line up with TRBD1. V trimming: 4 bases; J trimming: 4 bases; junction bases outside the gene matches: 3. CDR1 and CDR2 (germline): LNHDA, SQIVND (reference sequence). This CDR3 is built from 14 residues. CDR3: CASSRDRRNEKLFF. In DNA, the CDR3 is TGTGCCAGTAGTAGGGACAGACGTAATGAAAAACTGTTTTTT.

V is TRBV7-9 and J is TRBJ1-4, with 7 bases lining up with TRBD1. Unmatched junction bases numbered 9, after V lost 6 bases and J lost 8 bases. Germline CDR1 is SEHNR and CDR2 is FQNEAQ (reference sequence). The CDR3 spans 14 residues. The CDR3, as DNA: TGTGCCAGCAGGGACAACAGGGGAACGGAAAAACTGTTTTTT. The encoded protein is CASRDNRGTEKLFF.

The chain employs TRBV19 and TRBJ2-1; TRBD2 aligns across 8 bases. Germline lookup yields CDR1 LNHDA and CDR2 SQIVND (reference sequence). V was pared by 4 bases and J by 8 bases, with 7 bases of the junction left unmatched. The CDR3 length is 14 residues. CDR3 sequence (DNA): TGTGCCAGTAGTACCGGGGGGGCTCGTCATGAGCAGTTCTTC. Translation: CASSTGGARHEQFF.

The V gene is TRBV4-3, the J gene TRBJ1-3; a weak D match, TRBD1 (6 bases). Germline-derived CDR1 and CDR2 are LGHNA and YSLEER. Trimming took off 0 bases at V and 0 bases at J, with 12 bases between the two ends. The CDR3 sequence is 17 residues long. The CDR3 DNA reads TGCGCCAGCAGCCAAGATAGGGACACTTACTCTGGAAACACCATATATTTT. As protein: CASSQDRDTYSGNTIYF.

This chain joins TRBV27 and TRBJ1-3; D is possibly TRBD1 (5 bases). CDR1 and CDR2 from the germline V gene are MNHEY and SMNVEV (reference sequence). Trimming cost V 5 bases and J 0 bases, with 17 bases left between them. The CDR3 has 17 amino acids. CDR3 sequence: CASSLRPAGGSGNTIYF. CDR3 nucleotides: TGTGCCAGCAGTCTTAGACCTGCCGGGGGCTCTGGAAACACCATATATTTT.

The genes are TRBV10-1 and TRBJ1-5; 8 nucleotides agree with TRBD1. Germline lookup yields CDR1 WNHNN and CDR2 SYGVQD (reference sequence). This CDR3 region has 14 residues. The J segment lost 6 bases and the V segment lost 9 bases, leaving 10 bases of the junction unmatched. Here the CDR3 reads CASDPQGDSQPQHF. The DNA of the CDR3 is TGCGCCAGTGACCCACAGGGGGATAGTCAGCCCCAGCATTTT.

The rearrangement links TRBV5-1 to TRBJ2-7; perhaps TRBD2 as D (5 bases). The length of the CDR3 is 12 residues. With 0 bases removed from V and 5 bases from J, the gap between germline ends came to 6 bases. Germline V gives CDR1 SGHRS, CDR2 YFSETQ. The CDR3 region has the DNA TGCGCCAGCAGCTTGGGAGGGCACGAGCAGTACTTC. Translation gives CASSLGGHEQYF.

The V and J genes are TRBV5-1 and TRBJ1-5; D is possibly TRBD1 (6 bases). V dropped 0 bases and J dropped 6 bases, with 7 bases sitting between them. The CDR3 is made up of 13 amino acids. From germline, CDR1 is SGHRS and CDR2 YFSETQ. The CDR3 loop is CASSLGGGQPQHF. CDR3 DNA: TGCGCCAGCAGCTTGGGAGGGGGTCAGCCCCAGCATTTT.

The V call is TRBV7-9, the J call TRBJ2-3, with TRBD2 identical over 8 bases. CDR1 and CDR2 from the germline V gene are SEHNR and FQNEAQ (reference sequence). The CDR3 has 15 residues. The J segment lost 2 bases and the V segment lost 5 bases, leaving 6 bases of the junction unmatched. CDR3: CASSPTAGDTDTQYF. The CDR3 DNA follows: TGTGCCAGCAGCCCTACAGCGGGGGACACAGATACGCAGTATTTT.

The chain links TRBV5-6 to TRBJ2-5; tentatively, D is TRBD1 (5 bases). V was shortened by 2 bases and J by 4 bases, with 9 bases between the two germline ends. The CDR3 covers 13 residues. CDR1 and CDR2 (germline): SGHDT, YYEEEE. Here the CDR3 DNA reads TGTGCCAGCAGCTTCCTCAGGGCAGAGACCCAGTACTTC. It specifies CASSFLRAETQYF.

The J gene is TRBJ1-5, the V gene TRBV28, with D hard to call. The CDR3 spans 15 residues. Trimming pared 1 base from V and 7 bases from J, leaving 14 bases between. Germline lookup yields CDR1 MDHEN and CDR2 SYDVKM. The CDR3 nucleotides are TGTGCCAGCAGTTTATTATACGGTCCCTCCCAGCCCCAGCATTTT. It translates to CASSLLYGPSQPQHF.

This rearrangement joins TRBV4-3 to TRBJ1-5, with TRBD1 as a possible D gene (5 bases). The CDR3 covers 16 residues. Between the trimmed V and J ends, which lost 4 bases and 3 bases, there was a span of 16 bases. CDR1 and CDR2 (germline): LGHNA, YSLEER. CDR3 amino acids: CASSPSGGSDNQPQHF. The DNA of the CDR3 is TGCGCCAGCAGCCCATCGGGGGGATCCGACAATCAGCCCCAGCATTTT.

J is TRBJ1-5 and V is TRBV20-1; D remains unclear. V lost 3 bases and J 8 bases, leaving 8 bases between the germline ends. The CDR3 length is 11 residues. Germline V gene lookup returns CDR1 DFQATT and CDR2 SNEGSKA (reference sequence). The CDR3 DNA reads as TGCAGTGCTAGTTCGGGAGAGCCCCAGCATTTT. It specifies CSASSGEPQHF.

The chain employs TRBV19 and TRBJ2-1; 13 nucleotides align to TRBD2. Germline lookup yields CDR1 LNHDA and CDR2 SQIVND (reference sequence). Germline trimming cut 10 bases from V and 8 bases from J; bases unmatched to any gene: 8. The CDR3 has 14 residues. CDR3 protein: CATTTSGGWYEQFF. CDR3 nucleotide sequence: TGTGCCACCACGACTAGCGGGGGGTGGTATGAGCAGTTCTTC.

This chain connects TRBV9 to TRBJ2-1; the D is unclear. Germline CDR1 is SGDLS and CDR2 is YYNGEE. CDR3 length equals 12 residues. Between the trimmed V and J ends, which lost 3 bases and 2 bases, there was a span of 3 bases. CDR3 sequence reads: CASSAAYNEQFF. CDR3 in DNA: TGTGCCAGCAGCGCAGCCTACAATGAGCAGTTCTTC.

This chain links TRBV24-1 with TRBJ2-3; TRBD2 aligns across 11 bases. CDR1 KGHDR and CDR2 SFDVKD come from the germline V gene. J lost 4 bases, V lost 5 bases, and 7 bases had no gene match. The CDR3 has 16 residues. The CDR3 spells CATSVGGLAAADTQYF. The CDR3 coding sequence is TGTGCCACCAGTGTCGGGGGACTAGCGGCAGCAGATACGCAGTATTTT.

The chain has TRBV19 and TRBJ1-2; no clear D gene. Trimming left V 0 bases short and J 4 bases short, with 27 bases between. The CDR3 contains 20 residues. CDR1 and CDR2 (germline): LNHDA, SQIVND (reference sequence). The CDR3 DNA follows: TGTGCCAGTAGTATAGATCTGAGGAGGCAACCACAGTTTAATAGCTATGGCTACACCTTC. Amino acids: CASSIDLRRQPQFNSYGYTF.

The chain links TRBV6-6 to TRBJ2-3; 8 nucleotides align to TRBD2. J lost 7 bases, V lost 6 bases, and 12 bases had no gene match. Germline CDR1 reads MNHNY; CDR2 reads SVGAGI (reference sequence). The length of the CDR3 is 15 residues. The CDR3: CASSPDSGGSYTQYF. The CDR3 DNA sequence: TGTGCCAGCAGCCCTGACAGCGGGGGTTCATATACGCAGTATTTT.